What follows is one T cell receptor beta chain and its context. In this CDR3 the conserved last residue, phenylalanine or tryptophan, is missing, so a read error is likely. The DNA is left out, because the CDR3 cannot be placed on it with certainty; the CDR3 is given as TCRdb lists it. These data come from a study of tumor-infiltrating lymphocytes in oesophageal squamous cell carcinoma. TCRdb recomputed calls from the PCR reads with MiXCR, one row per CDR3 protein. The sample consists of over 15,000 distinct CDR3 sequences, nearly 45% of them appearing once. The CDR3 spans 13 amino acids, including both terminal residues. Germline-derived CDR1 and CDR2 are SGHTS and YDEGEE.

Sequencing was performed on esophageal tumor tissue. This chain joins TRBV5-8 and TRBJ2-3. The sequence was obtained from a male donor with esophageal squamous cell carcinoma. The CDR3: CASSLASQETQYL.